This T cell receptor beta chain originates from a study of blood T cell repertoires in COVID-19 (dated by TCRdb to the early 2020s). Some background on the complete study: Collaborator samples came from the United States, Italy and Spain and covered acute and convalescent phases of COVID-19. Samples were obtained from the ongoing ImmuneRACE study (first 160 participants) and from over 1,000 subjects provided by 6 global collaborators. The sample metadata nearly always contained a de-identified subject ID, COVID-19 status, age in years and sex. Subjects who had been exposed to COVID-19, were actively infected with it, or had recovered from it provided the deeply sampled blood TCRbeta repertoires that made up the dataset. The repertoires were released in a freely available public database meant as a resource for research on the immune response to SARS-CoV-2. The material from the prospective study consisted of cDNA or gDNA derived from T cells, B-cell-depleted T cells, or PBMCs. Where available, HLA class I and class II types were obtained from metadata supplied by the sample provider rather than from assay-based typing.

Collaborating institutions collected whole blood in K2EDTA tubes following their own protocols. For TCRbeta analysis, collaborator samples were shipped as frozen whole blood, as isolated PBMCs, or as DNA extracted from either sample type. Overall study outcomes, separate from this receptor: The quantity of clinical and demographic metadata differed by source and by participant and was supplied without curation.

TCRbeta CDR3 regions were amplified from genomic DNA by means of the immunoSEQ Assay, a bias-controlled multiplex PCR. Under the source paper's analysis protocol: The number of nucleated cells in each sample was estimated from the amplification of reference gene primers within the assay. Sequence reads were collapsed and filtered to measure the absolute abundance of every unique TCRbeta CDR3 rearrangement. Productive Simpson clonality was computed per sample as the square root of Simpson's diversity index over productive rearrangements. TCRdb provides this immuneACCESS table in a form limited to in-frame rearrangements. Some clones are lacking; in checked studies, under half of them reflect an unresolved V gene, and why the rest are absent is not known. V, J and clone size reflect that table, while D and trimming were determined from the DNA. In all, the sample holds about 85,000 clones, and about 90% of those were seen once. Of the sample, 4.3% is held by the ten largest clones.

In regard to this clone: The target of this receptor is not known. It has no much larger one-base neighbor in the sample; base qualities were not kept.

The TCR sequence derives from a woman aged 80 or over with active or convalescent COVID-19. The sample taken for sequencing was peripheral blood.

The CDR3 region: CASRAGAYGYTF. The DNA reads as follows: TGTGCCAGCAGGGCAGGGGCTTATGGCTACACCTTC. The sequence links TRBV6-4 to TRBJ1-2; the D region possibly corresponds to TRBD1 (6 bases align). Based on the germline V gene, the CDR1 and CDR2 sequences are MRHNA and SNTAGT. Reading from cysteine to phenylalanine, the CDR3 counts 12 amino acids. Just the 36-base CDR3 DNA is kept, in frame starting at base 1. V gives up 6 bases and J gives up 5 bases, and the segment between their germline ends measures 10 bases.